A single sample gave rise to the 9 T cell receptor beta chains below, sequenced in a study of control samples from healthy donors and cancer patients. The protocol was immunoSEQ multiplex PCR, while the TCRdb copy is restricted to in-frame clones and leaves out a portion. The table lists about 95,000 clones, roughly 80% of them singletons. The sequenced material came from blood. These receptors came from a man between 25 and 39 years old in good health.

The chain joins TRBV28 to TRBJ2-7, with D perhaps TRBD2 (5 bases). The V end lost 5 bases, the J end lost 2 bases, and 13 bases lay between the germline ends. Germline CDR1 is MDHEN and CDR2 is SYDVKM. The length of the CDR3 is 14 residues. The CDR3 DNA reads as TGTGCCAGCAGTGATCTCCTCGGGGCCTACGAGCAGTACTTC. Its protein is CASSDLLGAYEQYF. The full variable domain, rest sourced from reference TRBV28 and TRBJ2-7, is DVKVTQSSRYLVKRTGEKVFLECVQDMDHENMFWYRQDPGLGLRLIYFSYDVKMKEKGDIPEGYSVSREKKERFSLILESASTNQTSMYLCASSDLLGAYEQYFGPGTRLTVT.

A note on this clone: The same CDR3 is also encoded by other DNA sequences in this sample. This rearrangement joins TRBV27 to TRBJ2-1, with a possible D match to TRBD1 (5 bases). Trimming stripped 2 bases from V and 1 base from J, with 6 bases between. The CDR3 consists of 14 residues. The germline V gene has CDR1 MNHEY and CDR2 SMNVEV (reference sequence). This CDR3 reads CASSLTGSYNEQFF. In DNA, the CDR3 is TGTGCCAGCAGTTTAACAGGTTCCTACAATGAGCAGTTCTTC.

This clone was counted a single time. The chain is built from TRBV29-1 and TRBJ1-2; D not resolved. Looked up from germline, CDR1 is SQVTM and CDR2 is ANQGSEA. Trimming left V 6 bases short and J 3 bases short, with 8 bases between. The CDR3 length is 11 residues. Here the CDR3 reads CSVQEDYGYTF. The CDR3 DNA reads TGCAGCGTCCAGGAAGACTATGGCTACACCTTC.

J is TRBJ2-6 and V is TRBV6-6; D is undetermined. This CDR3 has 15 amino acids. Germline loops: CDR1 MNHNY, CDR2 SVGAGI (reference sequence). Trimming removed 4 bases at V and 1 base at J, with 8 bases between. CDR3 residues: CASSSQSSGANVLTF. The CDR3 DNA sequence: TGTGCCAGCAGTTCCCAGAGTTCTGGGGCCAACGTCCTGACTTTC.

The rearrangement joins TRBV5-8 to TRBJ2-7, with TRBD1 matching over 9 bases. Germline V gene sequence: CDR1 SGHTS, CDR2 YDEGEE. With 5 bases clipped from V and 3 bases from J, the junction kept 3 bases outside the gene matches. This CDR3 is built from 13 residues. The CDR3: CASRRTGVYEQYF. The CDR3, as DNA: TGTGCCAGCAGACGGACAGGGGTCTACGAGCAGTACTTC. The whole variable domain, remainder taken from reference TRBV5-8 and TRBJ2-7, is EAGVTQSPTHLIKTRGQQATLRCSPISGHTSVYWYQQALGLGLQFLLWYDEGEERNRGNFPPRFSGRQFPNYSSELNVNALELEDSALYLCASRRTGVYEQYFGPGTRLTVT.

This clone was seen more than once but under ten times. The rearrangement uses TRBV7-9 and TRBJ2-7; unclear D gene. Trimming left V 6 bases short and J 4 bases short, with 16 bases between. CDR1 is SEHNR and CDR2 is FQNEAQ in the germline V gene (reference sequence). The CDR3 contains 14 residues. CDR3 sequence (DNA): TGTGCCAGCAGTTCCTTAGGTAATGTGTACGAGCAGTACTTC. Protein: CASSSLGNVYEQYF.

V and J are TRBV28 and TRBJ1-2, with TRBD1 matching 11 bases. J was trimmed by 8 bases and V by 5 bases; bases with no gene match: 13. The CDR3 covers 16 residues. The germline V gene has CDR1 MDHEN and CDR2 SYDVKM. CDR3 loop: CASSIHPGQGGVGYTF. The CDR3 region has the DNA TGTGCCAGCAGTATACACCCGGGACAGGGGGGAGTCGGCTACACCTTC.

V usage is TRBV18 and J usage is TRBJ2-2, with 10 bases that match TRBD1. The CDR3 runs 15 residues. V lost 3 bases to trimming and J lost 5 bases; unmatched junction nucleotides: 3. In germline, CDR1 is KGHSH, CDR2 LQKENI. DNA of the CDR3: TGTGCCAGCTCACCCTGGGGACAGGGGACCGGGGAGCTGTTTTTT. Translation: CASSPWGQGTGELFF.

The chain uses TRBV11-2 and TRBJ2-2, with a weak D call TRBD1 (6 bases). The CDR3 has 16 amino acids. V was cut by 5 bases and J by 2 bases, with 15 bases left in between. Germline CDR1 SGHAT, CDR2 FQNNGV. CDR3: CASSQRTVGNTGELFF. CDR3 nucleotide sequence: TGTGCCAGCAGCCAGCGGACAGTAGGTAACACCGGGGAGCTGTTTTTT.